What follows are 25 T cell receptor beta chains derived from one specimen sequenced in a study of T cells in Graves' hyperthyroidism and ophthalmopathy. The source material, RNA transcripts, was used to amplify TCR beta CDR3 regions. With the HTBI primer set, the TCR CDR3 went through a first round of RT-PCR. Each CDR3 protein is one row after TCRdb ran MiXCR on the multiplex PCR reads. Among roughly 250,000 distinct CDR3 sequences listed, roughly 17% were seen once. The sample consisted of blood. These TCRs come from a woman younger than 35 with Graves' ophthalmopathy.

With regard to this clonotype: This could be a read error, since a much larger clone is one nucleotide away. V usage is TRBV7-9 and J usage is TRBJ2-3; D gene uncertain. Per germline, CDR1 SEHNR and CDR2 FQNEAQ (reference sequence). This CDR3 spans 14 amino acids. This CDR3 reads CTSSLVLDPDTQYF. The CDR3 DNA sequence: TGTACCAGCAGCTTAGTTCTAGATCCAGATACGCAGTATTTT.

This clonotype came up many times. V and J are TRBV19 and TRBJ2-2; D unclear. Trimming pared 3 bases from V and 0 bases from J, leaving 11 bases between. The CDR3 is 16 amino acids. Germline V gives CDR1 LNHDA, CDR2 SQIVND (reference sequence). The CDR3 DNA follows: TGTGCCAGTAGTATCAGAGCAAACCCGAACACCGGGGAGCTGTTTTTT. Encoded protein: CASSIRANPNTGELFF.

In its sample, this clonotype was seen many times. The chain joins TRBV7-3 to TRBJ2-7, with TRBD2 matching over 8 bases. The V gene end was trimmed by 2 bases and the J gene end by 6 bases; junction bases not matched to a gene: 6. CDR1 is SGHTA, CDR2 FQGTGA, per germline. There are 14 residues in the CDR3. Written as DNA, the CDR3 is TGTGCCAGCAGCTTACAGCGGGAGAAAATCGAGCAGTACTTC. It codes for CASSLQREKIEQYF.

The chain recombines TRBV9 with TRBJ2-7; TRBD2 aligns across 15 bases. Germline trimming cut 4 bases from V and 8 bases from J; bases unmatched to any gene: 4. From germline, CDR1 is SGDLS and CDR2 YYNGEE. The CDR3 length is 14 residues. CDR3 sequence reads: CASSRTSGRVQQYF. The CDR3 coding sequence is TGTGCCAGCAGCCGGACTAGCGGGAGGGTCCAGCAGTACTTC.

This clonotype was seen ten or more times. This chain joins TRBV2 and TRBJ2-2; 8 bases agree with TRBD1. Per the germline V gene, CDR1 is SNHLY and CDR2 is FYNNEI. The junction had 10 bases not matched to a gene; V was cut back by 6 bases and J by 1 base. The CDR3 contains 17 residues. CDR3 sequence (DNA): TGTGCCAGCAGCACCCCAGGTGGGACAGGGAACACCGGGGAGCTGTTTTTT. Its translation is CASSTPGGTGNTGELFF.

This clonotype was recorded many times. This sequence joins TRBV5-1 and TRBJ2-1; TRBD1 matches 7 bases. CDR3 size: 13 residues. Germline V gene lookup returns CDR1 SGHRS and CDR2 YFSETQ. V was clipped by 6 bases and J by 5 bases; unmatched bases: 5. CDR3 DNA sequence: TGCGCCAGCAACACAGGGGCGAACAATGAGCAGTTCTTC. Protein product: CASNTGANNEQFF.

The table lists this clonotype with many counts. The chain carries TRBV6-1 and TRBJ1-1; D might be TRBD1 (5 bases). CDR1 is MNHNS, CDR2 SASEGT, per germline. Trimming shortened V by 2 bases and J by 0 bases, and 7 bases separated the two germline ends. This CDR3 comprises 14 residues. This CDR3 is CASSEQGMNTEAFF. The CDR3 nucleotides are TGTGCCAGCAGTGAACAGGGAATGAACACTGAAGCTTTCTTT.

A few counts support this clonotype. The junction and the germline gene differ at one end; a read error may be behind it. The chain uses TRBV6-1 and TRBJ2-7; TRBD1 matches at 10 bases. The germline V gene has CDR1 MNHNS and CDR2 SASEGT. This CDR3 has 15 amino acids. CDR3 loop: CAGSEPGTGAYEQYF. The CDR3 DNA is TGTGCCGGCAGTGAACCTGGGACAGGGGCCTACGAGCAGTACTTC.

As to this clonotype: A read error may be the cause here, since a much bigger clone is one base away. This sequence joins TRBV30 and TRBJ2-2; weak D call: TRBD2 (6 bases). Germline lookup yields CDR1 GTSNPN and CDR2 SVGIG (reference sequence). The CDR3 sequence is 15 residues long. The CDR3 coding sequence is TGTGCCTGGAGTGTAGGCAGGGTGGCCACCGGGGGGCTGTTTTTT. Protein sequence: CAWSVGRVATGGLFF.

This clonotype came up many times. V gene TRBV12-3 or TRBV12-4 combines with J gene TRBJ1-5, with TRBD1 matching over 8 bases. The trim removed 1 base at V and 0 bases at J, leaving 2 bases unmatched. The CDR3 totals 16 residues. The CDR3 is CASSLGTGTSNQPQHF. CDR3 nucleotides: TGTGCCAGCAGTTTAGGGACAGGGACTAGCAATCAGCCCCAGCATTTT.

This clonotype has more than one count but fewer than ten. The chain uses TRBV6-2 or TRBV6-3 and TRBJ2-1, with 7 bases aligning to TRBD2. The germline gives CDR1 MNHEY, CDR2 SVGEGT. V trimming: 2 bases; J trimming: 3 bases; junction bases outside the gene matches: 10. There are 17 residues in the CDR3. CDR3 amino acids: CASSYGGRVPNYNEQFF. The CDR3, as DNA: TGTGCCAGCAGTTACGGAGGGAGGGTCCCCAACTACAATGAGCAGTTCTTC.

This clonotype was counted ten times or more. The chain combines TRBV12-3 or TRBV12-4 with TRBJ1-2; 8 bases match TRBD1. Losses at the gene ends were 2 bases for V and 5 bases for J; bases not matched to a gene: 10. CDR3 size: 16 residues. As DNA, the CDR3 is TGTGCCAGCAGTTTAACAGTCAGGGGGCGATTTTATGGCTACACCTTC. This gives the protein CASSLTVRGRFYGYTF.

This clonotype was picked up many times. The chain couples TRBV18 to TRBJ1-1; 8 bases line up with TRBD1. Germline trimming cut 4 bases from V and 0 bases from J; bases unmatched to any gene: 4. Germline assignment: CDR1 KGHSH and CDR2 LQKENI. This CDR3 comprises 15 residues. The CDR3, as DNA: TGTGCCAGCTCACTTCCAGGGGGCGTGAACACTGAAGCTTTCTTT. It specifies CASSLPGGVNTEAFF. The whole variable domain, remainder taken from reference TRBV18 and TRBJ1-1, is NAGVMQNPRHLVRRRGQEARLRCSPMKGHSHVYWYRQLPEEGLKFMVYLQKENIIDESGMPKERFSAEFPKEGPSILRIQQVVRGDSAAYFCASSLPGGVNTEAFFGQGTRLTVV.

In this sample, this clonotype turned up many times. This chain links TRBV3-1 with TRBJ2-5; 9 positions match TRBD2. After removal of 7 bases from V and 2 bases from J, the junction contained 11 bases not matched to a gene. The CDR3 has 16 amino acids. The germline V gene has CDR1 LGHDT and CDR2 YNNKEL (reference sequence). The CDR3 coding sequence is TGTGCCAGCAATTTGCGGGGGGGCGGTTCACAAGAGACCCAGTACTTC. Its translation is CASNLRGGGSQETQYF.

This clonotype was recorded many times. This chain uses TRBV28 with TRBJ1-1; D uncertain. Deletions cut 5 bases from V and 11 bases from J, with 15 bases between. The CDR3 is made up of 12 amino acids. CDR1 and CDR2 (germline): MDHEN, SYDVKM. CDR3 nucleotide sequence: TGTGCCAGCAGTAATCTTCGGGGTTTGGCTTTCTTT. This gives the protein CASSNLRGLAFF. Full variable domain (remainder filled in from reference TRBV28 and TRBJ1-1): DVKVTQSSRYLVKRTGEKVFLECVQDMDHENMFWYRQDPGLGLRLIYFSYDVKMKEKGDIPEGYSVSREKKERFSLILESASTNQTSMYLCASSNLRGLAFFGQGTRLTVV.

This chain joins TRBV7-9 and TRBJ2-5; maybe TRBD1 (7 bases). Trimming cost V 2 bases and J 2 bases, with 9 bases left between them. Germline CDR1 SEHNR, CDR2 FQNEAQ (reference sequence). The CDR3 extends over 14 amino acids. Written as DNA, the CDR3 is TGTGCCAGCAGCTTATCAGGGGGGCAAGAGACCCAGTACTTC. This gives the protein CASSLSGGQETQYF.

This clonotype was recorded many times. The rearrangement uses TRBV19 and TRBJ2-3; D may be TRBD1 or TRBD2 (6 bases each). The CDR3 is made up of 16 amino acids. CDR1 LNHDA and CDR2 SQIVND come from the germline V gene (reference sequence). Trimming stripped 3 bases from V and 1 base from J, with 14 bases between. Here the CDR3 DNA reads TGTGCCAGTAGTATCAGGGGAGGCGAAGGCACAGATACGCAGTATTTT. This translates into CASSIRGGEGTDTQYF.

In this sample, this clonotype turned up many times. The chain uses TRBV3-1 and TRBJ1-1, with D possibly TRBD1 on 6 matching bases. The CDR3 runs 12 residues. The V gene lost 2 bases and the J gene lost 7 bases, with 8 bases spanning the gap. Germline-derived CDR1 and CDR2 are LGHDT and YNNKEL (reference sequence). CDR3: CASSQIRGEAFF. Here the CDR3 DNA reads TGTGCCAGCAGCCAAATCAGGGGTGAAGCTTTCTTT. The full variable domain, completed using reference TRBV3-1 and TRBJ1-1, is DTAVSQTPKYLVTQMGNDKSIKCEQNLGHDTMYWYKQDSKKFLKIMFSYNNKELIINETVPNRFSPKSPDKAHLNLHINSLELGDSAVYFCASSQIRGEAFFGQGTRLTVV.

At least ten counts were recorded for this clonotype. The chain carries TRBV5-1 and TRBJ2-2; 8 bases are a match to TRBD1. Per the germline V gene, CDR1 is SGHRS and CDR2 is YFSETQ. Trimming removed 4 bases from V and 6 bases from J; junction bases left unmatched: 11. The CDR3 extends over 16 amino acids. This CDR3 is CASSTRDRNYSGELFF. In DNA, the CDR3 is TGCGCCAGCAGCACCCGGGACAGGAATTATTCCGGGGAGCTGTTTTTT.

This clonotype turned up a few times. The chain uses TRBV12-3 or TRBV12-4 and TRBJ2-1; 9 bases are shared with TRBD2. The V and J ends lost 2 bases and 10 bases, in that order; junction bases with no gene match: 6. This CDR3 spans 14 amino acids. The CDR3 DNA reads TGTGCCAGCAGTTTACTAGCGGGACCCCAAGAGCAGTTCTTC. It specifies CASSLLAGPQEQFF.

This chain connects TRBV11-2 to TRBJ2-7; 10 positions agree with TRBD2. There are 19 residues in the CDR3. Trimming took 1 base from V and 2 from J; bases not matched to a gene: 14. The germline CDR1 and CDR2 sequences are SGHAT and FQNNGV. Here the CDR3 DNA reads TGTGCCAGCAGCTTAGCCACCCAACTAGCGGGAACCCTCCCCTACGAGCAGTACTTC. As protein: CASSLATQLAGTLPYEQYF.

This clonotype was seen at least ten times. J is TRBJ1-1 and V is TRBV28; D is unclear. Looked up from germline, CDR1 is MDHEN and CDR2 is SYDVKM. This CDR3 is 14 amino acids long. The germline V and J ends were trimmed by 2 bases and 0 bases, with 7 bases remaining between them. The CDR3: CASSLRTMNTEAFF. In DNA form, the CDR3 reads TGTGCCAGCAGTTTAAGGACTATGAACACTGAAGCTTTCTTT.

This clonotype has ten or more counts. The gene calls are TRBV12-3 or TRBV12-4 and TRBJ2-3; D unclear. The CDR3 runs 12 residues. Trimming left V 6 bases short and J 6 bases short, with 10 bases between. The CDR3, as DNA: TGTGCCAGCAGGGATTTTGTGGATACGCAGTATTTT. Protein: CASRDFVDTQYF.

Many counts were recorded for this clonotype. V usage is TRBV2 and J usage is TRBJ2-3, with 11 positions matching TRBD2. Germline-derived CDR1 and CDR2 are SNHLY and FYNNEI. The CDR3 covers 16 residues. With 5 bases clipped from V and 5 bases from J, the junction kept 9 bases outside the gene matches. The CDR3 DNA reads as TGTGCCAGCAGTACGACTAGCGGGATGTCGGTAGATACGCAGTATTTT. This translates into CASSTTSGMSVDTQYF.

This clonotype was counted ten times or more. The chain combines TRBV11-2 with TRBJ2-5, with a possible D match to TRBD2 (5 bases). The V gene's germline CDR1 is SGHAT and CDR2 FQNNGV. V dropped 2 bases and J dropped 5 bases, with 9 bases sitting between them. This CDR3 is built from 13 residues. The CDR3 is CASSLSTGETQYF. DNA for the CDR3: TGTGCCAGCAGCTTATCCACGGGGGAGACCCAGTACTTC.